The 29 T cell receptor beta chains reported below all come from one sample, sequenced in a study of blood T cells in healthy people across ages. A second PCR of 7 to 11 cycles used a sample-barcoded 5' primer and a J-beta primer mix. From the 5' RACE reads, TCRdb called clonotypes with MiXCR, one entry per CDR3 protein. Of 1.5 million to 2 million distinct CDR3 sequences listed, around 40% were seen once; the top ten hold approximately 22%. Sample: blood. These receptor sequences come from a human donor in good health.

This clonotype was seen many times. This rearrangement joins TRBV7-2 to TRBJ2-5; TRBD2 agrees at 11 bases. Germline lookup yields CDR1 SGHTA and CDR2 FQGNSA. The CDR3 extends over 15 amino acids. V shed 3 bases and J 5 bases; nucleotides not matched to a gene: 5. CDR3 region: CASSFSGGAGETQYF. The CDR3 region has the DNA TGTGCCAGCAGCTTTAGCGGGGGGGCAGGGGAGACCCAGTACTTC. Full variable domain (remainder filled in from reference TRBV7-2 and TRBJ2-5): GAGVSQSPSNKVTEKGKDVELRCDPISGHTALYWYRQSLGQGLEFLIYFQGNSAPDKSGLPSDRFSAERTGGSVSTLTIQRTQQEDSAVYLCASSFSGGAGETQYFGPGTRLLVL.

Regarding this clonotype: A single base separates this from a much larger clone, so it may be a read error. The chain recombines TRBV29-1 with TRBJ2-1; TRBD1 matches 7 bases. Germline V lookup: CDR1 SQVTM, CDR2 ANQGSEA. This CDR3 region has 14 residues. Here the CDR3 reads CCVDRTGWPNEQFF. CDR3 sequence (DNA): TGCTGCGTTGACCGGACAGGTTGGCCCAATGAGCAGTTCTTC.

V and J are TRBV25-1 and TRBJ1-4; the match to TRBD1 covers 7 bases. CDR1 is MGHDK and CDR2 is SYGVNS in the germline V gene. CDR3 size: 12 residues. V lost 5 bases, J lost 11 bases, and 5 bases stayed unmatched. Written as DNA, the CDR3 is TGTGCCAGCAGTCCCCAGGGGGTCAAACTGTTTTTT. This codes for CASSPQGVKLFF.

This chain uses TRBV7-9 with TRBJ2-7, with D possibly TRBD2 on 6 matching bases. Deletions cut 3 bases from V and 3 bases from J, with 15 bases between. This CDR3 is built from 15 residues. Germline lookup yields CDR1 SEHNR and CDR2 FQNEAQ (reference sequence). CDR3 protein: CASSFSVEGFYEQYF. The CDR3 DNA sequence: TGTGCCAGCAGCTTTTCCGTGGAGGGATTCTACGAGCAGTACTTC.

This clonotype appeared many times. This chain connects TRBV29-1 to TRBJ2-3; no reliable D call. There are 13 residues in the CDR3. V was shortened by 0 bases and J by 2 bases, with 6 bases between the two germline ends. Germline values: CDR1 SQVTM, CDR2 ANQGSEA. Here the CDR3 DNA reads TGCAGCGTTGAAGATCGGATCACAGATACGCAGTATTTT. Encoded protein: CSVEDRITDTQYF.

V gene TRBV12-3 or TRBV12-4 combines with J gene TRBJ1-1; D gene ambiguous. The CDR3 has 17 amino acids. V was shortened by 5 bases and J by 0 bases, with 19 bases between the two germline ends. CDR3 sequence: CASSPRRSILMNTEAFF. DNA for the CDR3: TGTGCCAGCAGTCCTCGGAGGAGTATCTTAATGAACACTGAAGCTTTCTTT.

V usage is TRBV2 and J usage is TRBJ2-5; D is perhaps TRBD1 (6 bases). The J call could be wrong; TRBJ2-7 is a better fit for the DNA end. The CDR3 has 13 amino acids. CDR1 and CDR2 (germline): SNHLY, FYNNEI. CDR3 region: CALLNRATHEQYF. For the CDR3, the DNA is TGTGCCCTTCTCAACAGGGCAACCCACGAGCAGTACTTC.

The chain combines TRBV3-1 with TRBJ2-3; D is perhaps TRBD1 or TRBD2 (6 bases each). Germline CDR1 LGHDT, CDR2 YNNKEL (reference sequence). The ends were cut back, 4 bases at V and 1 base at J, with 15 bases in the middle. This CDR3 comprises 16 residues. CDR3 bases: TGTGCCAGCAGCCCCCTAAGGGGGGCCGGCACAGATACGCAGTATTTT. Translated, it gives CASSPLRGAGTDTQYF.

As to this clonotype: One junction end does not reproduce the germline sequence, and a read error may be involved. The chain carries TRBV12-3 or TRBV12-4 and TRBJ2-3; D ambiguous. The CDR3 is 14 amino acids. CDR3 sequence: CAGSEGRYTDTQYF. The DNA of the CDR3 is TGTGCCGGCAGCGAAGGTCGATACACAGATACGCAGTATTTT.

This clonotype was recorded many times. V is TRBV24-1 and J is TRBJ2-2; D perhaps matches TRBD1 (6 bases). Trimming pared 0 bases from V and 1 base from J, leaving 8 bases between. CDR1 and CDR2 (germline): KGHDR, SFDVKD. The CDR3 spans 16 residues. CDR3 in amino acids: CATSDLWTENTGELFF. The CDR3 DNA follows: TGTGCCACCAGTGATTTGTGGACAGAGAACACCGGGGAGCTGTTTTTT.

This clonotype was observed many times. The rearrangement links TRBV6-5 to TRBJ2-5, with TRBD2 matching over 7 bases. The CDR3 has 14 residues. The V gene's germline CDR1 is MNHEY and CDR2 SVGAGI. J lost 5 bases, V lost 4 bases, and 7 bases had no gene match. In DNA form, the CDR3 reads TGTGCCAGCAGTTCTGGGGGAGCGGGGGAGACCCAGTACTTC. Translating it yields CASSSGGAGETQYF.

The chain recombines TRBV6-2 or TRBV6-3 with TRBJ1-1; D might be TRBD1 (5 bases). CDR1 is MNHEY, CDR2 SVGEGT, per germline. The V and J ends lost 8 bases and 3 bases respectively, with 19 bases between them. The CDR3 runs 15 residues. This CDR3 reads CASRPPGQVDTEAFF. In nucleotides, the CDR3 is TGTGCCAGCCGTCCCCCGGGGCAGGTGGACACTGAAGCTTTCTTT.

The rearrangement joins TRBV24-1 to TRBJ2-7; 8 bases are shared with TRBD1. The CDR3 covers 13 residues. Germline V CDR1 and CDR2: KGHDR, SFDVKD. The ends lost 5 bases at V and 5 bases at J; junction bases unmatched: 4. The CDR3 protein is CATSARGRNEQYF. CDR3 coding DNA: TGTGCCACCAGTGCCAGGGGGCGCAACGAGCAGTACTTC.

This clonotype has more than one count but fewer than ten. J is TRBJ1-2 and V is TRBV9; a possible D gene is TRBD1 (5 bases). Germline values: CDR1 SGDLS, CDR2 YYNGEE. Trimming cost V 4 bases and J 5 bases, with 15 bases left between them. The length of the CDR3 is 14 residues. This CDR3 is CASSPMTARYGYTF. The DNA for the CDR3 is TGTGCCAGCAGCCCAATGACAGCAAGATATGGCTACACCTTC.

In its sample, this clonotype was seen a few times. V gene TRBV20-1 combines with J gene TRBJ1-5; 9 bases are a match to TRBD1. Germline V gene data show CDR1 as DFQATT and CDR2 as SNEGSKA (reference sequence). The length of the CDR3 is 17 residues. J gave up 0 bases and V 2 bases, and 8 bases lay outside the gene matches. In DNA form, the CDR3 reads TGCAGTGCTAGAAGGGACAGGGAAACCCCTAGCAATCAGCCCCAGCATTTT. Amino acid sequence: CSARRDRETPSNQPQHF.

The rearrangement links TRBV24-1 to TRBJ1-4; D not certain. Germline CDR1 is KGHDR and CDR2 is SFDVKD. The CDR3 is made up of 14 amino acids. Trimming removed 4 bases from V and 8 bases from J, with 13 bases in between. CDR3 sequence reads: CATSESRSGEKLFF. In nucleotides, the CDR3 is TGTGCCACCAGTGAGTCTCGGTCGGGCGAAAAACTGTTTTTT.

This sequence joins TRBV14 and TRBJ1-3, with D possibly TRBD1 on 6 matching bases. Germline CDR1 SGHDN, CDR2 FVKESK. Deletions cut 8 bases from V and 1 base from J, with 12 bases between. The CDR3 has 14 amino acids. The CDR3 spells CASAERGSGNTIYF. As DNA, the CDR3 is TGTGCCAGCGCAGAAAGGGGGTCTGGAAACACCATATATTTT.

The chain carries TRBV5-5 and TRBJ2-4; D is perhaps TRBD1 (6 bases). Gene TRBJ2-7 matches the end of the DNA better, so the J call may be wrong. The CDR3 has 15 amino acids. The germline gives CDR1 SGHKS, CDR2 YYEKEE (reference sequence). CDR3 DNA sequence: TGTGCCAGCAGCTTGTGGCAGGGGACCTCCTACGAGCAGTACTTC. This gives the protein CASSLWQGTSYEQYF.

The chain employs TRBV13 and TRBJ2-1; 7 bases agree with TRBD1. The CDR3 is 13 residues long. Germline CDR1 PRHDT, CDR2 FYEKMQ (reference sequence). V lost 7 bases to trimming and J lost 4 bases; unmatched junction nucleotides: 4. CDR3 sequence reads: CASKGQTYNEQFF. Here the CDR3 DNA reads TGTGCCAGCAAGGGACAGACATACAATGAGCAGTTCTTC.

V is TRBV4-2 and J is TRBJ1-1; a possible D gene is TRBD1 (5 bases). V dropped 1 base and J dropped 5 bases, with 11 bases sitting between them. The germline gives CDR1 LGHNA, CDR2 YNFKEQ. The CDR3 covers 14 residues. The CDR3 protein is CASSQGAGPTEAFF. The CDR3 nucleotides read TGTGCCAGCAGCCAAGGGGCAGGGCCTACTGAAGCTTTCTTT.

This chain connects TRBV4-3 to TRBJ2-3; the match to TRBD1 covers 8 bases. The CDR3 is 16 amino acids. Germline CDR1 reads LGHNA; CDR2 reads YSLEER. With V trimmed by 0 bases and J by 4 bases, 6 bases remained unmatched. Here the CDR3 reads CASSQDLYRGADTQYF. DNA for the CDR3: TGCGCCAGCAGCCAAGATCTATACAGGGGGGCAGATACGCAGTATTTT.

This clonotype has just a few counts. The J gene is TRBJ2-1, the V gene TRBV24-1; the D is unclear. Germline lookup yields CDR1 KGHDR and CDR2 SFDVKD. The CDR3 length is 14 residues. Trimming took off 2 bases at V and 7 bases at J, with 11 bases between the two ends. The CDR3 spells CATSDYVGWNEQFF. CDR3 nucleotides: TGTGCCACCAGTGATTACGTGGGTTGGAATGAGCAGTTCTTC.

This clonotype was recorded many times. The rearrangement links TRBV9 to TRBJ1-5; the D gene is possibly TRBD1 (5 bases). The CDR3 is 15 residues long. Between the trimmed V and J ends, which lost 2 bases and 3 bases, there was a span of 12 bases. Germline V gene data show CDR1 as SGDLS and CDR2 as YYNGEE. The CDR3: CASSVGTRDNQPQHF. DNA of the CDR3: TGTGCCAGCAGCGTGGGGACTCGGGACAATCAGCCCCAGCATTTT.

This clonotype was picked up a small number of times. The gene calls are TRBV12-3 or TRBV12-4 and TRBJ2-5; 8 bases map to TRBD2. This CDR3 contains 16 residues. Trimming at V came to 3 bases and at J to 5 bases, leaving 11 bases not matched to a gene. CDR3 protein: CASSFLAGGNPETQYF. CDR3 sequence (DNA): TGTGCCAGCAGTTTTCTTGCGGGGGGCAATCCGGAGACCCAGTACTTC.

This rearrangement joins TRBV24-1 to TRBJ2-3; D not certain. CDR1 is KGHDR, CDR2 SFDVKD, per germline. This CDR3 is built from 14 residues. V was shortened by 3 bases and J by 3 bases, with 9 bases between the two germline ends. CDR3 region: CATSDLWNTDTQYF. CDR3 coding DNA: TGTGCCACCAGTGATCTGTGGAATACAGATACGCAGTATTTT.

On this clonotype: This clone may be a read error of a much larger clone one base away. The genes are TRBV7-2 and TRBJ1-4; TRBD1 aligns across 7 bases. Germline V lookup: CDR1 SGHTA, CDR2 FQGNSA. The CDR3 spans 14 residues. CDR3 bases: TGTGTCAGCAGCCGGGACAGAAGAAATGAAAAACTGTTTTTT. It translates to CVSSRDRRNEKLFF.

The CDR3 here is CASSQVRGDDQPQHF. In nucleotides, the CDR3 is TGCGCCAGCAGCCAAGTACGGGGTGACGATCAGCCCCAGCATTTT. This chain uses TRBV4-3 with TRBJ1-5; no reliable D call. Germline loops: CDR1 LGHNA, CDR2 YSLEER. This CDR3 is 15 amino acids long. Trimming removed 1 base from V and 5 bases from J, with 12 bases in between.

The chain employs TRBV7-2 and TRBJ2-7, with TRBD2 matching over 8 bases. This CDR3 has 14 residues. From germline, CDR1 is SGHTA and CDR2 FQGNSA. V shed 7 bases, J shed 1 base, and the junction held 6 bases outside the gene matches. The CDR3 DNA sequence: TGTGCCAGCACCCAGCGGGGGTATTCCTACGAGCAGTACTTC. Translating gives CASTQRGYSYEQYF.

The V and J genes are TRBV7-3 and TRBJ1-2; TRBD1 agrees at 10 bases. This CDR3 has 14 residues. The germline CDR1 and CDR2 sequences are SGHTA and FQGTGA. V was pared by 2 bases and J by 8 bases, with 5 bases of the junction left unmatched. The chain's CDR3 is CASSLVGDRGGYTF. DNA of the CDR3: TGTGCCAGCAGCTTAGTTGGGGACAGGGGAGGCTACACCTTC. The whole variable domain, remainder taken from reference TRBV7-3 and TRBJ1-2, is GAGVSQTPSNKVTEKGKYVELRCDPISGHTALYWYRQSLGQGPEFLIYFQGTGAADDSGLPNDRFFAVRPEGSVSTLKIQRTERGDSAVYLCASSLVGDRGGYTFGSGTRLTVV.